These 31 T cell receptor beta chains were sequenced from one sample in a study of T cell clones after liver transplantation (dated by TCRdb to the late 2010s). Alloreactive TCRbeta sequences were defined by sequencing of proliferating CFSE-low cells from the MLR. Libraries were made using the immunoSEQ multiplex PCR assay. Held by TCRdb, this immuneACCESS table contains in-frame sequences only and omits some clones. Under half of the omission traces to an unresolved V gene where checked; the cause of the rest is unknown. This sample is represented by about 100 clones; approximately 50% of them were singletons. The top ten hold roughly 44% of the sample. These receptors' antigens are unknown. Sequenced: CD8+ T cells from cultured PBMCs. These receptor sequences come from a human patient who received a liver transplant. Some T cells seen after a transplant may have their origin in the graft donor.

This sequence joins TRBV7-9 and TRBJ2-2; 10 bases line up with TRBD2. With 6 bases clipped from V and 6 bases from J, the junction kept 10 bases outside the gene matches. The germline V gene encodes CDR1 SEHNR and CDR2 FQNEAQ (reference sequence). The CDR3 sequence is 16 residues long. The DNA for the CDR3 is TGTGCCAGCAGTCCCGGACTAGCGGCCAACCCCGGGGAGCTGTTTTTT. The encoded protein is CASSPGLAANPGELFF.

This clone is categorized as hyperexpanded. The chain joins TRBV7-2 to TRBJ1-5, with D unresolved. The CDR3 runs to 15 residues. Germline lookup yields CDR1 SGHTA and CDR2 FQGNSA. V lost 5 bases and J 0 bases, leaving 11 bases between the germline ends. CDR3 residues: CASSIGVYSNQPQHF. DNA of the CDR3: TGTGCCAGCAGCATAGGCGTATATAGCAATCAGCCCCAGCATTTT.

This chain uses TRBV4-1 with TRBJ2-7; the D gene is possibly TRBD2 (5 bases). The CDR3 has 13 residues. Germline values: CDR1 MGHRA, CDR2 YSYEKL. With 6 bases removed from V and 3 bases from J, the gap between germline ends came to 12 bases. CDR3: CASSLLGNYEQYF. The CDR3 coding sequence is TGCGCCAGCAGTTTACTAGGGAACTACGAGCAGTACTTC.

V gene TRBV6-5 combines with J gene TRBJ2-7; no reliable D call. The CDR3 contains 14 residues. CDR1 MNHEY and CDR2 SVGAGI come from the germline V gene. Trimming stripped 5 bases from V and 0 bases from J, with 11 bases between. CDR3 amino acids: CASSESRDSYEQYF. For the CDR3, the DNA is TGTGCCAGCAGTGAGAGCAGAGACTCCTACGAGCAGTACTTC.

This clone was observed a handful of times. The genes are TRBV6-5 and TRBJ1-1; D is unclear. Germline V lookup: CDR1 MNHEY, CDR2 SVGAGI. V was shortened by 1 base and J by 2 bases, with 5 bases between the two germline ends. This CDR3 is built from 13 residues. CDR3 sequence: CASSYFLNTEAFF. The CDR3 nucleotides read TGTGCCAGCAGTTACTTCCTCAACACTGAAGCTTTCTTT.

This clone came up a few times. This sequence may be a read error, since a much larger clone differs from it by one base. The genes are TRBV4-2 and TRBJ2-1; 8 nucleotides agree with TRBD2. V gave up 4 bases and J gave up 2 bases; unmatched junction bases: 4. There are 15 residues in the CDR3. Germline CDR1 LGHNA, CDR2 YNFKEQ. This CDR3 is CASSLRAGAYNEQFF. Written as DNA, the CDR3 is TGTGCCAGCAGCCTTAGAGCGGGGGCCTACAATGAGCAGTTCTTC.

By share, this clone ranks as hyperexpanded. This chain uses TRBV2 with TRBJ2-3; 8 nucleotides match TRBD2. The CDR3 is 15 residues long. V lost 5 bases and J lost 2; bases outside the gene matches: 6. Germline-derived CDR1 and CDR2 are SNHLY and FYNNEI. The CDR3 is CASSPSGSFTDTQYF. CDR3 nucleotide sequence: TGTGCCAGCAGTCCTAGCGGGTCCTTCACAGATACGCAGTATTTT.

This chain connects TRBV27 to TRBJ2-1; D unclear. Germline CDR1 MNHEY, CDR2 SMNVEV (reference sequence). Trimming pared 3 bases from V and 4 bases from J, leaving 13 bases between. The CDR3 has 15 residues. CDR3 region: CASSFRAVSYNEQFF. CDR3 nucleotide sequence: TGTGCCAGCAGTTTCCGGGCTGTTTCTTACAATGAGCAGTTCTTC.

This clone was counted a few times. The chain is built from TRBV27 and TRBJ2-1, with TRBD2 matching 8 bases. The CDR3 is 15 residues long. Germline V lookup: CDR1 MNHEY, CDR2 SMNVEV (reference sequence). Trimming took 3 bases from V and 2 from J; bases not matched to a gene: 3. CDR3 loop: CASSLGTSAYNEQFF. The DNA of the CDR3 is TGTGCCAGCAGTTTGGGGACTAGTGCCTACAATGAGCAGTTCTTC.

The chain has TRBV9 and TRBJ2-2; 7 bases match TRBD1. Germline V gene data show CDR1 as SGDLS and CDR2 as YYNGEE. This CDR3 is 14 amino acids long. V was pared by 8 bases and J by 1 base, with 5 bases of the junction left unmatched. In nucleotides, the CDR3 is TGTGCCAGTACCGACAGGGTGAACACCGGGGAGCTGTTTTTT. As protein: CASTDRVNTGELFF.

This clone was recorded a few times. The V gene is TRBV7-7, the J gene TRBJ2-2, with D hard to call. Trimming cost V 1 base and J 6 bases, with 6 bases left between them. Germline loops: CDR1 SSHAT, CDR2 FNYEAQ (reference sequence). The CDR3 extends over 13 amino acids. In DNA, the CDR3 is TGTGCCAGCAGCTTAGGTCTGTCCGGGGAGCTGTTTTTT. Translation: CASSLGLSGELFF.

This clone was seen a few times. The chain links TRBV27 to TRBJ2-1; 8 bases map to TRBD2. CDR1 is MNHEY and CDR2 is SMNVEV in the germline V gene (reference sequence). The junction had 3 bases not matched to a gene; V was cut back by 4 bases and J by 7 bases. This CDR3 contains 13 residues. Written as DNA, the CDR3 is TGTGCCAGCAGTTGGCGGGGGGTTAATGAGCAGTTCTTC. The encoded protein is CASSWRGVNEQFF.

In its sample, this clone is hyperexpanded. The V call is TRBV4-1, the J call TRBJ2-1, with TRBD2 matching 8 bases. This CDR3 region has 15 residues. Germline CDR1 is MGHRA and CDR2 is YSYEKL. Trimming at V came to 4 bases and at J to 2 bases, leaving 4 bases not matched to a gene. CDR3 DNA: TGCGCCAGCAGCCTTAGAGCGGGGGCCTACAATGAGCAGTTCTTC. Its translation: CASSLRAGAYNEQFF.

The CDR3 coding sequence is TGTGCCAGCAGTGAGAGCAGAGACTCCTACGAGCAGTACTTC. This codes for CASSESRDSYEQYF. This sequence joins TRBV6-1 and TRBJ2-7; D gene unclear. The CDR3 spans 14 residues. Germline V gives CDR1 MNHNS, CDR2 SASEGT. Trimming pared 3 bases from V and 0 bases from J, leaving 9 bases between.

In this sample, this clone turned up a few times. This rearrangement joins TRBV4-3 to TRBJ2-7, with D tentatively TRBD1 (5 bases). Trimming left V 5 bases short and J 6 bases short, with 17 bases between. Germline V CDR1 and CDR2: LGHNA, YSLEER. CDR3 size: 14 residues. This CDR3 is CASSYRYQGAEQYF. CDR3 bases: TGCGCCAGCAGCTATAGATATCAGGGTGCCGAGCAGTACTTC.

V and J are TRBV18 and TRBJ1-6; no definite D call. Germline CDR1 KGHSH, CDR2 LQKENI. The V end was cut by 0 bases, the J end by 4 bases, with 4 bases between. The CDR3 extends over 14 amino acids. The CDR3 loop reads CASSPPGYNSPLHF. The CDR3 DNA follows: TGTGCCAGCTCACCACCAGGGTATAATTCACCCCTCCACTTT.

This clone was counted a few times. The J gene is TRBJ2-7, the V gene TRBV5-1; D is uncertain. Looked up from germline, CDR1 is SGHRS and CDR2 is YFSETQ. The CDR3 sequence is 15 residues long. Trimming removed 0 bases from V and 1 base from J, with 11 bases in between. CDR3 DNA sequence: TGCGCCAGCAGCTTGGACTACGACGGATCCTACGAGCAGTACTTC. Residues: CASSLDYDGSYEQYF.

This clone is categorized as hyperexpanded. The gene calls are TRBV2 and TRBJ2-2; D not certain. CDR1 SNHLY and CDR2 FYNNEI come from the germline V gene. The length of the CDR3 is 11 residues. V dropped 3 bases and J dropped 9 bases, with 5 bases sitting between them. The CDR3 nucleotides are TGTGCCAGCAGTGATACTCGGGAGCTGTTTTTT. It yields the protein CASSDTRELFF.

By share, this clone ranks as hyperexpanded. The gene calls are TRBV5-6 and TRBJ1-1; no clear D. The germline V gene has CDR1 SGHDT and CDR2 YYEEEE. The V end lost 4 bases, the J end lost 7 bases, and 8 bases lay between the germline ends. The CDR3 is 11 amino acids. DNA of the CDR3: TGTGCCAGCAGCGTCCGCGGTGAAGCTTTCTTT. Translated, it gives CASSVRGEAFF.

This clone is categorized as hyperexpanded (1% or more). V is TRBV4-1 and J is TRBJ2-7, with a tentative D call TRBD1 (5 bases). Germline V gene lookup returns CDR1 MGHRA and CDR2 YSYEKL. Trimming left V 5 bases short and J 6 bases short, with 17 bases between. This CDR3 is built from 14 residues. This CDR3 is CASSYRYQGAEQYF. For the CDR3, the DNA is TGCGCCAGCAGCTATAGATATCAGGGTGCCGAGCAGTACTTC.

This clone has only a few counts. V usage is TRBV10-3 and J usage is TRBJ1-1; possibly TRBD1 for D (5 bases). Germline V gene data show CDR1 as ENHRY and CDR2 as SYGVKD. The CDR3 loop spans 12 amino acids. V was clipped by 3 bases and J by 8 bases, with 10 bases between them. Here the CDR3 DNA reads TGTGCCATCAGTGAAGAGGGGCTGGAAGCTTTCTTT. Its translation: CAISEEGLEAFF.

The J gene is TRBJ1-1, the V gene TRBV6-1; D is undetermined. The germline V gene encodes CDR1 MNHNS and CDR2 SASEGT. The CDR3 consists of 15 residues. V was trimmed by 0 bases and J by 0 bases, leaving 8 bases between them. In DNA form, the CDR3 reads TGTGCCAGCAGTGAAGCCCCAGGCATGAACACTGAAGCTTTCTTT. This sequence encodes CASSEAPGMNTEAFF.

CDR3 sequence reads: CASSFGQGPYEQYF. CDR3 DNA sequence: TGCGCCAGCAGCTTTGGACAGGGACCCTACGAGCAGTACTTC. The chain combines TRBV5-1 with TRBJ2-7; 8 bases fit TRBD1. The CDR3 extends over 14 amino acids. In germline, CDR1 is SGHRS, CDR2 YFSETQ. The V segment lost 2 bases and the J segment 2 bases; nucleotides outside the gene matches: 3.

The genes are TRBV11-3 and TRBJ2-7, with 10 positions matching TRBD1. V lost 1 base, J lost 5 bases, and 5 bases stayed unmatched. The CDR3 is 15 residues long. Germline CDR1 and CDR2: SGHNT and YENEEA. As DNA, the CDR3 is TGTGCCAGCAGCTTAGGCCCCGGGACAGGGGACGAGCAGTACTTC. This codes for CASSLGPGTGDEQYF.

This sequence joins TRBV28 and TRBJ2-5, with D possibly called TRBD1 or TRBD2 (5 bases each). The DNA matches TRBJ2-7 better at its end, which makes the J call doubtful. From germline, CDR1 is MDHEN and CDR2 SYDVKM. CDR3 length: 14 residues. The CDR3, as DNA: TGTGCCAGCAGTCTACTCGGGGCCTCCTACGAGCAGTACTTC. Amino acids: CASSLLGASYEQYF.

The chain combines TRBV5-4 with TRBJ1-1; D not resolved. Germline lookup yields CDR1 SGHNT and CDR2 YYREEE (reference sequence). V was shortened by 4 bases and J by 7 bases, with 8 bases between the two germline ends. The CDR3 loop spans 11 amino acids. The DNA for the CDR3 is TGTGCCAGCAGCGTCCGCGGTGAAGCTTTCTTT. The encoded protein is CASSVRGEAFF.

The chain links TRBV7-6 to TRBJ2-5, with D unclear. Judging by the DNA end, TRBJ2-7 fits better; the J call may be wrong. Germline V gene sequence: CDR1 SGHVS, CDR2 FNYEAQ. The CDR3 length is 13 residues. This chain's CDR3 is CASSLAPTNEQYF. DNA for the CDR3: TGTGCCAGCAGCTTAGCGCCAACCAACGAGCAGTACTTC.

This rearrangement joins TRBV11-2 to TRBJ1-3; TRBD1 might be the D (6 bases). Germline CDR1 and CDR2: SGHAT and FQNNGV. V dropped 5 bases and J dropped 0 bases, with 17 bases sitting between them. The CDR3 runs to 17 residues. The CDR3 nucleotides are TGTGCCAGCAGCCTTCTTTCAGGGGCTTACTCTGGAAACACCATATATTTT. This encodes CASSLLSGAYSGNTIYF.

This clone has more than one count but fewer than ten. This sequence joins TRBV27 and TRBJ1-5, with 8 positions matching TRBD1. The V and J ends lost 2 bases and 8 bases, in that order; junction bases with no gene match: 8. CDR1 is MNHEY, CDR2 SMNVEV, per germline (reference sequence). The length of the CDR3 is 15 residues. CDR3 loop: CASSLGTGPREPQHF. The CDR3 nucleotides read TGTGCCAGCAGTTTAGGGACAGGCCCTAGGGAGCCCCAGCATTTT.

The rearrangement links TRBV1 to TRBJ2-6; the table's TRBD1 call for D was not verified on the DNA. TRBV1 is annotated as a pseudogene. The CDR3 has 18 residues. The CDR3 protein is CTSRGQSLSQSRANVLTF. The CDR3 DNA sequence: TGCACCAGCAGGGGCCAAAGTTTGTCGCAAAGTCGGGCCAACGTCCTGACTTTC.

The CDR3, as DNA: TGTGCCAGCAGCGTTAGTCAAGCCTACGAGCAGTACTTC. Translated, it gives CASSVSQAYEQYF. The chain carries TRBV9 and TRBJ2-7; D gene uncertain. Germline CDR1 and CDR2: SGDLS and YYNGEE. The CDR3 runs 13 residues. Trimming took off 2 bases at V and 2 bases at J, with 8 bases between the two ends.